This TCR beta chain is from a study of control samples from healthy donors and cancer patients. Assay: immunoSEQ multiplex PCR; the TCRdb copy retains only in-frame clones and omits some. The sample lists 20,000 or so clones, 70% to 90% occurring once. The CDR3 extends over 12 amino acids. The germline CDR1 and CDR2 sequences are MNHEY and SMNVEV (reference sequence). The germline V and J ends were trimmed by 3 bases and 7 bases, with 9 bases remaining between them. The sample comprised PBMCs. The gene calls are TRBV27 and TRBJ2-5; the D is unclear. The origin of this receptor is a woman aged 55-70 years with head and neck cancer. The CDR3 nucleotides read TGTGCCAGCAGTTTCCTTGGTTCGACCCAGTACTTC. This codes for CASSFLGSTQYF.